Following are 5 T cell receptor beta chains from one sample sequenced in a study of T-cell reconstitution after alpha-beta-depleted transplantation in children (dated by TCRdb to 2016 to 2017). What the study reported, not specific to this receptor: Over subsequent months, a decline in hyperexpanded clone frequencies was noted, and after one year, T-cell counts and TCRbeta diversity were mostly ascribed to newly produced T cells.

No cognate antigen is known for these TCRs. The treatment or condition tag for this specimen amounts to: allogeneic hematopoietic cell transplantation with graft depleted of TCRalphabeta T cells and CD19 B cells. The protocol used for the library was PCR. Sequencing was carried out with an Illumina HiSeq 2500. Molecular barcoding was employed in the preparation of TCR libraries, with unique molecular identifiers being used to normalize TCRbeta repertoire quantification. TCRdb reprocessed the public reads (quality trimming at Q25 with fastp, clone calling with MiXCR) and kept in-frame beta chains. Each entry merges the rows of one CDR3 protein and shows their most common DNA and genes. Present in this sample are fewer than 350,000 distinct CDR3 sequences, roughly 8.2% of which were seen just once. The ten top clones hold around 9.8% of the sample. The sample consisted of peripheral blood, taken 360 days after TCRalphabeta/CD19-depleted stem cell transplant. These receptors all stem from a female patient aged 2-9 years who had a stem cell transplant for Fanconi anemia, so the T cells may come from the graft donor.

The gene calls are TRBV28 and TRBJ2-2; D remains ambiguous. The CDR3 consists of 16 residues. V lost 1 base to trimming and J lost 0 bases, with 9 bases between them. Per germline, CDR1 MDHEN and CDR2 SYDVKM. In DNA, the CDR3 is TGTGCCAGCAGTTTATACACAACCCCGAACACCGGGGAGCTGTTTTTT. Protein sequence: CASSLYTTPNTGELFF.

This clonotype was found many times. The rearrangement joins TRBV6-5 to TRBJ2-1; 9 nucleotides agree with TRBD2. J lost 6 bases, V lost 0 bases, and 3 bases had no gene match. The germline gives CDR1 MNHEY, CDR2 SVGAGI. The CDR3 totals 15 residues. The chain's CDR3 is CASSYSAGGVNEQFF. CDR3 in DNA: TGTGCCAGCAGTTACTCGGCGGGGGGGGTCAATGAGCAGTTCTTC.

With regard to this clonotype: It may be a read error: a sequence one base away is much more abundant. V is TRBV28 and J is TRBJ1-1; no firm D call. Germline V gives CDR1 MDHEN, CDR2 SYDVKM. There are 11 residues in the CDR3. Written as DNA, the CDR3 is TGTACCAGCAGTTCTCCGACTGAAGCTTTCTTT. Translated, it gives CTSSSPTEAFF.

The rearrangement uses TRBV2 and TRBJ2-3, with a tentative D call TRBD1 (5 bases). The germline V and J ends were trimmed by 6 bases and 2 bases, with 15 bases remaining between them. Germline V gives CDR1 SNHLY, CDR2 FYNNEI. The CDR3 length is 15 residues. The DNA for the CDR3 is TGTGCCAGCAGCGCGTTAGGGGTAGTCACAGATACGCAGTATTTT. Amino acids: CASSALGVVTDTQYF.

The chain joins TRBV29-1 to TRBJ1-1; the D gene is possibly TRBD1 (6 bases). The V end was cut by 7 bases, the J end by 8 bases, with 11 bases between. This CDR3 comprises 10 residues. Germline-derived CDR1 and CDR2 are SQVTM and ANQGSEA. The CDR3 coding sequence is TGCAGCGGCTCAACAGGGGAAGCTTTCTTT. Protein: CSGSTGEAFF.